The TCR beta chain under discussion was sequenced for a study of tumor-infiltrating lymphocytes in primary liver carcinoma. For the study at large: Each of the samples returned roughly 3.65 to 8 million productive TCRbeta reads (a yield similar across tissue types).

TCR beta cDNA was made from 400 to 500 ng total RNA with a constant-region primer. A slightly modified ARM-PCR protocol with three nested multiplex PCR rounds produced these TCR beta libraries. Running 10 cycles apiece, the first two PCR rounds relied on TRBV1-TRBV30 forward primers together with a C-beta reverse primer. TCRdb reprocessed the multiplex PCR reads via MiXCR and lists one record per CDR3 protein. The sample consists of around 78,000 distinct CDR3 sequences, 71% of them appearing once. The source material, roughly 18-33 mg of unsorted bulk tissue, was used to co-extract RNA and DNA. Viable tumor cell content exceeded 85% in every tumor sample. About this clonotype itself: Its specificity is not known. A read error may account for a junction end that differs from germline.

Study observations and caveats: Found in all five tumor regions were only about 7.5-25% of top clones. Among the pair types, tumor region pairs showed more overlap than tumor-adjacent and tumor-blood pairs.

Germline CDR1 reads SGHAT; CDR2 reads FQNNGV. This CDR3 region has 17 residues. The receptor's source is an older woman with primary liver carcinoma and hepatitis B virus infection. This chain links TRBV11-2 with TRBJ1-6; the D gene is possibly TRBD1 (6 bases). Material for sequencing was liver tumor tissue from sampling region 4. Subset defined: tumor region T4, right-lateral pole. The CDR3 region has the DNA TGTGCCAGCTGCCTATTAGGGGGGGCAGCGAATAATTCACCCCTCGACTTT. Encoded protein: CASCLLGGAANNSPLDF.